These 27 T cell receptor beta chains share one sample of origin, sequenced in a study of blood T cell repertoires in COVID-19. Clones were read by immunoSEQ multiplex PCR, and TCRdb kept only the in-frame ones, dropping some. The sample carries under 200,000 clones, roughly 85% recorded once. Sequencing was performed on peripheral blood. All receptors come from a woman aged 45 to 65 with COVID-19, enrolled during active disease.

The V and J genes are TRBV12-3 or TRBV12-4 and TRBJ1-2, with TRBD1 as a possible D gene (5 bases). With 5 bases removed from V and 7 bases from J, the gap between germline ends came to 14 bases. This CDR3 is built from 13 residues. The CDR3 region is CASSPPQTVGYTF. DNA for the CDR3: TGTGCCAGCAGTCCCCCCCAGACAGTTGGCTACACCTTC.

The rearrangement joins TRBV19 to TRBJ2-1; 12 nucleotides line up with TRBD1. Germline values: CDR1 LNHDA, CDR2 SQIVND (reference sequence). CDR3 length equals 15 residues. V was clipped by 6 bases and J by 8 bases; unmatched bases: 8. Written as DNA, the CDR3 is TGTGCCAGTAGCGGGACAGGGGGCGCATTGTATGAGCAGTTCTTC. Amino acids: CASSGTGGALYEQFF.

J is TRBJ2-5 and V is TRBV19, with 12 bases that match TRBD2. Unmatched junction bases numbered 7, after V lost 4 bases and J lost 4 bases. CDR3 length: 16 amino acids. Germline-derived CDR1 and CDR2 are LNHDA and SQIVND (reference sequence). As DNA, the CDR3 is TGTGCCAGTAGTAGCAGGACTAGCGGGGCCCGAGAGACCCAGTACTTC. Its protein product is CASSSRTSGARETQYF.

V is TRBV30 and J is TRBJ1-5; 11 bases are shared with TRBD1. CDR1 is GTSNPN and CDR2 is SVGIG in the germline V gene (reference sequence). V dropped 0 bases and J dropped 6; count of bases not matched to a gene: 4. The CDR3 is 15 residues long. The CDR3 loop reads CAWSVGTGGGQPQHF. The DNA of the CDR3 is TGTGCCTGGAGTGTAGGGACAGGGGGAGGTCAGCCCCAGCATTTT.

V gene TRBV5-5 combines with J gene TRBJ2-5; D perhaps matches TRBD2 (6 bases). The V end was cut by 0 bases, the J end by 2 bases, with 11 bases between. Looked up from germline, CDR1 is SGHKS and CDR2 is YYEKEE (reference sequence). There are 15 residues in the CDR3. CDR3 loop: CASSLGLGQQETQYF. The DNA for the CDR3 is TGTGCCAGCAGCTTGGGACTAGGGCAACAAGAGACCCAGTACTTC. The full variable domain, rest sourced from reference TRBV5-5 and TRBJ2-5, is DAGVTQSPTHLIKTRGQQVTLRCSPISGHKSVSWYQQVLGQGPQFIFQYYEKEERGRGNFPDRFSARQFPNYSSELNVNALLLGDSALYLCASSLGLGQQETQYFGPGTRLLVL.

The CDR3 sequence is CASSHYGRWGWPYGYTF. As DNA, the CDR3 is TGTGCCAGCAGTCATTATGGGAGATGGGGTTGGCCCTATGGCTACACCTTC. The chain combines TRBV27 with TRBJ1-2; D is unclear. The CDR3 runs to 17 residues. Germline CDR1 is MNHEY and CDR2 is SMNVEV (reference sequence). The V gene lost 5 bases and the J gene lost 4 bases, with 23 bases spanning the gap.

This sequence joins TRBV2 and TRBJ2-3, with D perhaps TRBD1 (5 bases). The CDR3 covers 14 residues. The V end lost 7 bases, the J end lost 6 bases, and 17 bases lay between the germline ends. The V gene's germline CDR1 is SNHLY and CDR2 FYNNEI. This CDR3 reads CASNKDMLRDTQYF. CDR3 nucleotides: TGTGCCAGCAATAAGGACATGCTCAGGGATACGCAGTATTTT.

V usage is TRBV3-1 (or the pseudogene TRBV3-2) and J usage is TRBJ1-5; 7 bases map to TRBD1. The germline V gene encodes CDR1 LGHDT and CDR2 YNNKEL (reference sequence). After removal of 0 bases from V and 3 bases from J, the junction contained 2 bases not matched to a gene. This CDR3 region has 15 residues. The CDR3 spells CASSQDTGVNQPQHF. The CDR3 DNA reads TGTGCCAGCAGCCAAGACACAGGGGTCAATCAGCCCCAGCATTTT.

The rearrangement links TRBV10-2 to TRBJ2-6; the D is unclear. Germline V gene data show CDR1 as WSHSY and CDR2 as SAAADI. There are 14 residues in the CDR3. V dropped 2 bases and J dropped 4 bases, with 6 bases sitting between them. CDR3 protein: CASSEDSGANVLTF. CDR3 bases: TGCGCCAGCAGTGAGGATAGCGGGGCCAACGTCCTGACTTTC.

The V call is TRBV19, the J call TRBJ2-1; D possibly corresponds to TRBD2 (5 bases). The germline gives CDR1 LNHDA, CDR2 SQIVND (reference sequence). V gave up 8 bases and J gave up 3 bases, with 8 bases separating them. The CDR3 extends over 12 amino acids. As DNA, the CDR3 is TGTGCCAGTGTCGGGATCTACAATGAGCAGTTCTTC. Protein product: CASVGIYNEQFF.

In its sample, this clone was seen once. J is TRBJ1-3 and V is TRBV28; 9 nucleotides agree with TRBD1. Germline CDR1 and CDR2: MDHEN and SYDVKM. Trimming took 5 bases from V and 1 from J; bases not matched to a gene: 6. The CDR3 is 16 amino acids. CDR3 DNA sequence: TGTGCCAGCAGTACCGAAGGGACAGGGTCTGGAAACACCATATATTTT. Residues: CASSTEGTGSGNTIYF.

This clone was seen only once. The rearrangement links TRBV4-3 to TRBJ2-1, with D possibly matching TRBD1 (6 bases). V lost 0 bases, J lost 2 bases, and 11 bases lay in between. The germline gives CDR1 LGHNA, CDR2 YSLEER. This CDR3 region has 16 residues. CDR3 region: CASSQDGTRAYNEQFF. CDR3 DNA sequence: TGCGCCAGCAGCCAAGACGGGACAAGGGCCTACAATGAGCAGTTCTTC.

This sequence joins TRBV20-1 and TRBJ2-7; no clear D. The germline CDR1 and CDR2 sequences are DFQATT and SNEGSKA (reference sequence). V lost 6 bases to trimming and J lost 7 bases, with 10 bases between them. The CDR3 extends over 10 amino acids. Here the CDR3 DNA reads TGCAGTGCCCCCTCCCTGGAGCAGTACTTC. Protein product: CSAPSLEQYF.

This chain connects TRBV2 to TRBJ1-5; TRBD1 matches 7 bases. The V and J ends lost 7 bases and 7 bases, in that order; junction bases with no gene match: 10. The CDR3 spans 14 residues. The germline V gene has CDR1 SNHLY and CDR2 FYNNEI. As DNA, the CDR3 is TGTGCCAGCAACGGGGGCACAGGGGAGCAGCCCCAGCATTTT. Its translation: CASNGGTGEQPQHF.

V and J are TRBV4-1 and TRBJ2-5; D is unresolved. CDR3 size: 13 residues. Per germline, CDR1 MGHRA and CDR2 YSYEKL. Trimming removed 6 bases from V and 3 bases from J, with 11 bases in between. The CDR3 spells CASSLTYEETQYF. As DNA, the CDR3 is TGCGCCAGCAGTCTGACTTATGAAGAGACCCAGTACTTC.

This chain's CDR3 is CASSDPGLAVDTQYF. DNA of the CDR3: TGTGCCAGCAGTGACCCGGGACTAGCGGTAGATACGCAGTATTTT. The chain is built from TRBV6-1 and TRBJ2-3; TRBD2 aligns across 11 bases. The V segment lost 3 bases and the J segment 5 bases; nucleotides outside the gene matches: 4. This CDR3 is 15 amino acids long. Germline values: CDR1 MNHNS, CDR2 SASEGT.

The chain has TRBV28 and TRBJ1-4; TRBD1 matches at 7 bases. Per germline, CDR1 MDHEN and CDR2 SYDVKM. The CDR3 is 15 amino acids. V shed 5 bases, J shed 7 bases, and the junction held 10 bases outside the gene matches. The CDR3 DNA reads as TGTGCCAGCAGTCCCCAGACAGGGAGTGGTGAAAAACTGTTTTTT. It translates to CASSPQTGSGEKLFF.

The V call is TRBV29-1, the J call TRBJ2-3; D not resolved. The CDR3 length is 10 residues. Trimming removed 6 bases from V and 1 base from J, with 2 bases in between. In germline, CDR1 is SQVTM, CDR2 ANQGSEA. The CDR3 nucleotides read TGCAGCGTCGGCACAGATACGCAGTATTTT. This codes for CSVGTDTQYF.

This chain joins TRBV6-5 and TRBJ2-1; 10 bases match TRBD2. Unmatched junction bases numbered 9, after V lost 5 bases and J lost 8 bases. Germline V gives CDR1 MNHEY, CDR2 SVGAGI. The CDR3 is 15 amino acids. The CDR3 loop reads CASSRSGGALDEQFF. The CDR3 region has the DNA TGTGCCAGCAGTCGGAGCGGGGGGGCCCTTGATGAGCAGTTCTTC.

V usage is TRBV7-7 and J usage is TRBJ1-6; TRBD1 might be the D (5 bases). The ends were cut back, 4 bases at V and 9 bases at J, with 19 bases in the middle. The CDR3 length is 16 residues. Germline assignment: CDR1 SSHAT and CDR2 FNYEAQ (reference sequence). The CDR3 DNA follows: TGTGCCAGCAGCTCCAGGGTGGTAATAGTTTGTTCACCCCTCCACTTT. This translates into CASSSRVVIVCSPLHF.

This rearrangement joins TRBV10-1 to TRBJ2-2, with D tentatively TRBD2 (5 bases). Deletions cut 9 bases from V and 8 bases from J, with 16 bases between. Germline CDR1 reads WNHNN; CDR2 reads SYGVQD (reference sequence). This CDR3 is built from 13 residues. The CDR3 is CASAGLTGGELFF. As DNA, the CDR3 is TGCGCCAGTGCGGGCCTAACTGGGGGGGAGCTGTTTTTT.

This chain joins TRBV20-1 and TRBJ2-7, with no clear D. Trimming pared 0 bases from V and 12 bases from J, leaving 12 bases between. This CDR3 has 11 residues. The germline V gene encodes CDR1 DFQATT and CDR2 SNEGSKA (reference sequence). CDR3 amino acids: CSARELAGTYF. The CDR3 bases are TGCAGTGCTAGAGAATTGGCAGGAACGTACTTC.

The rearrangement links TRBV30 to TRBJ1-5, with a weak D call TRBD1 (5 bases). CDR3 length equals 13 residues. Germline V gives CDR1 GTSNPN, CDR2 SVGIG (reference sequence). Between the trimmed V and J ends, which lost 2 bases and 9 bases, there was a span of 14 bases. The CDR3 coding sequence is TGTGCCTGGAGTCCCTCGTACAGGAGGCCCCAGCATTTT. Its translation: CAWSPSYRRPQHF. Filled out from reference TRBV30 and TRBJ1-5, the complete variable domain reads SQTIHQWPATLVQPVGSPLSLECTVEGTSNPNLYWYRQAAGRGLQLLFYSVGIGQISSEVPQNLSASRPQDRQFILSSKKLLLSDSGFYLCAWSPSYRRPQHFGDGTRLSIL.

CDR3 residues: CASSLAGATNEKLFF. Here the CDR3 DNA reads TGTGCCAGCAGCCTGGCAGGGGCAACTAATGAAAAACTGTTTTTT. This sequence joins TRBV6-5 and TRBJ1-4, with a weak D call TRBD1 (6 bases). The CDR3 consists of 15 residues. CDR1 and CDR2 from the germline V gene are MNHEY and SVGAGI. The V end was cut by 6 bases, the J end by 0 bases, with 11 bases between.

This clone was observed once. The rearrangement links TRBV3-1 (or the pseudogene TRBV3-2) to TRBJ2-3; 7 bases align to TRBD1. CDR1 and CDR2 from the germline V gene are LGHDT and YNNKEL (reference sequence). This CDR3 comprises 13 residues. This CDR3 reads CATRGSPTDTQYF. As DNA, the CDR3 is TGTGCGACCAGGGGGTCCCCCACAGATACGCAGTATTTT.

This clone was observed a single time. The chain uses TRBV9 and TRBJ2-7, with 7 positions matching TRBD1. The J segment lost 2 bases and the V segment lost 1 base, leaving 3 bases of the junction unmatched. The CDR3 loop spans 14 amino acids. Germline CDR1 and CDR2: SGDLS and YYNGEE. The CDR3 is CASSVRDRPYEQYF. In DNA form, the CDR3 reads TGTGCCAGCAGCGTAAGGGACAGACCCTACGAGCAGTACTTC.

The chain recombines TRBV9 with TRBJ1-4; D is undetermined. Germline CDR1 SGDLS, CDR2 YYNGEE. The CDR3 is 14 amino acids. Trimming took 3 bases from V and 8 from J, leaving 14 bases between them. DNA of the CDR3: TGTGCCAGCAGCGGGGAGGAGGGAGGGGAAAAACTGTTTTTT. It translates to CASSGEEGGEKLFF.